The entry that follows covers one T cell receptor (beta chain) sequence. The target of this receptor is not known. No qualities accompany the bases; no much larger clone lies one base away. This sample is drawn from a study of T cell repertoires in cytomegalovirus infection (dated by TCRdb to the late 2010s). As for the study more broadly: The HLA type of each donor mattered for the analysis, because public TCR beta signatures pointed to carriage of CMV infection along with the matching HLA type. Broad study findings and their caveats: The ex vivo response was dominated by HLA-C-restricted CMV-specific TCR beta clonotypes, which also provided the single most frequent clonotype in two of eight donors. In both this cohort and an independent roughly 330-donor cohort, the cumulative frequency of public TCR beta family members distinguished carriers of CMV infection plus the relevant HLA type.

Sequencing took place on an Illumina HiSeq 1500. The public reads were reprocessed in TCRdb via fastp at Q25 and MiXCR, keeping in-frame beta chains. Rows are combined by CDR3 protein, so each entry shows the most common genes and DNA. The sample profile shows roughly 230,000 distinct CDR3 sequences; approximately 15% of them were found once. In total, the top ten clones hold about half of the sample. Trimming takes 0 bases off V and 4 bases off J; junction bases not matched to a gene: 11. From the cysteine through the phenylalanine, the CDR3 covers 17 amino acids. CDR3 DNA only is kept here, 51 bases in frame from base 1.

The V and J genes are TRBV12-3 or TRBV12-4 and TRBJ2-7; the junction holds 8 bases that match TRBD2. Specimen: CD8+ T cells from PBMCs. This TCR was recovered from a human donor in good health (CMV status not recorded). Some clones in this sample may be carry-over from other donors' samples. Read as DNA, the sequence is TGTGCCAGCAGTTTAGCCCTGGGACTAGACGTGCTTTACGAGCAGTACTTC. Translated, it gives CASSLALGLDVLYEQYF.